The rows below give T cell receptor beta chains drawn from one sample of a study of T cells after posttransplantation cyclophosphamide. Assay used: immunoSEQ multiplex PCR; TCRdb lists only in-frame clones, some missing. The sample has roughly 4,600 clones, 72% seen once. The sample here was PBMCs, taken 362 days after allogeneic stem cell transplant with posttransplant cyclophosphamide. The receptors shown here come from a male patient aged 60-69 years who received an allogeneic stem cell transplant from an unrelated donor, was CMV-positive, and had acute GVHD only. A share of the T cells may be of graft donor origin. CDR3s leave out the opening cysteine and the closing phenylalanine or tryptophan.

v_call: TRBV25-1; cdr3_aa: ASSEPGDTQY
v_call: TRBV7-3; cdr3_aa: ASSQTSGASSYNEQF
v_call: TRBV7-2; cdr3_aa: ASTRTGAGNTIY
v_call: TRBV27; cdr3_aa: ASRSAGGSNEKLF
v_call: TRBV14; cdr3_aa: ASSQEGGAVYEQY
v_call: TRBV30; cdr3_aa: AWSRGKNTEAF
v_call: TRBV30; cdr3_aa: AWSLGGPRSGNTIY
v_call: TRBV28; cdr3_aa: ASTLVEGARDTQY
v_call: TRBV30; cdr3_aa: AWSDFTRDSPYNEQF
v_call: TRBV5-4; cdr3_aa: ASSFSRVMNTEAF
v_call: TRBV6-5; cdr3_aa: ASSAGYEQY
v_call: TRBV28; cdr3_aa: ASSSQGPDYEAF
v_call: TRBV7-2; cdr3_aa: ASSQSGLATDTQY
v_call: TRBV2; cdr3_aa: ASMGDRTSEGGEQY
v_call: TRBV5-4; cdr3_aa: ASSLDQGGLNTEAF
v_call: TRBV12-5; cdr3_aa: ASGSGGTGANVLT
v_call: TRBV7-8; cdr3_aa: ASSHPDSEETQY
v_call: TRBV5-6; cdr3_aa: ASSLASTEAF
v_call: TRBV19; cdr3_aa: ASTPYRGRNEKLF
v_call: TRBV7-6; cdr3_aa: ASSLGGPLEAF
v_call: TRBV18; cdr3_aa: ASSPGTGPYEQY
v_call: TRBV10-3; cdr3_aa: AISAEGTIEQY
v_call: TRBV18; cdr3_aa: ASSPTPEGQPQH
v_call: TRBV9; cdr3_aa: ASSGATDTQY
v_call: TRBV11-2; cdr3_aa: ASSLERGDSYEQY
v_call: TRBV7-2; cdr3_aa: ASSFGGMRTDTQY
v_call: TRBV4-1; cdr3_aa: ASSVPSEGGELF
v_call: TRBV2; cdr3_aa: ASSVSGGATDTQY
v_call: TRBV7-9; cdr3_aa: ASSSREDEQF
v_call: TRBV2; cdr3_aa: ASTGLAGTAYEQY